These T cell receptor beta chains were read from a single sample in a study of blood T cell repertoires in COVID-19. Only in-frame clones appear in the TCRdb table, and some are missing; sequencing was by immunoSEQ multiplex PCR. The data show about 230,000 clones, roughly 80% seen once. The specimen was peripheral blood. The receptors shown here come from a woman aged 45-65 years with acute or convalescent COVID-19. The CDR3 runs from the conserved cysteine through the conserved F or W. The order of the fields is J gene, V gene, D gene, clone size, CDR3 DNA, CDR3 protein. D genes are given only for firm matches. A row's size may be missing; if present it is once, few, many or a size class.

TRBJ2-3 TRBV7-2 - - TGTGCCAGCAGCTTAGTTGCTAGGGGTCTGGCAGATACGCAGTATTTT CASSLVARGLADTQYF
TRBJ2-3 TRBV7-2 - - TGTGCCAGCAGCGCGACAGATTCAAGCACAGATACGCAGTATTTT CASSATDSSTDTQYF
TRBJ2-3 TRBV11-3 TRBD2 - TGTGCCGGGTCCGGGACTAGCGGGAGCCACACAGATACGCAGTATTTT CAGSGTSGSHTDTQYF
TRBJ1-5 TRBV7-8 - - TGTGCCAGCAGCTTAGCCGAGGTACAACAGCCCCAGCATTTT CASSLAEVQQPQHF
TRBJ2-3 TRBV9 - - TGTGCCAGCAGCGCACACAGACAGGACAGCACAGATACGCAGTATTTT CASSAHRQDSTDTQYF
TRBJ2-1 TRBV7-7 - - TGTGCCAGCAGCTCAGACATCAACTCCTACAATGAGCAGTTCTTC CASSSDINSYNEQFF
TRBJ1-2 TRBV7-9 - - TGTGCCAGCAGCTACCCAGGGCTAAGGGCGCATGGCTACACCTTC CASSYPGLRAHGYTF
TRBJ2-1 TRBV10-2 TRBD1 - TGCGCCAGCAGGGGACAGGGGTCCAATGAGCAGTTCTTC CASRGQGSNEQFF
TRBJ1-6 TRBV30 TRBD1 - TGTGCCTGGAACCAATGGACAGGGAGGGATTCACCCCTCCACTTT CAWNQWTGRDSPLHF
TRBJ2-2 TRBV5-4 - - TGTGCCAGCAGGCAATCGGGGGGCGCAAACACCGGGGAGCTGTTTTTT CASRQSGGANTGELFF
TRBJ2-1 TRBV6-5 - - TGTGCCAGCAGCTCAGGGACTTCACTTTACAATGAGCAGTTCTTC CASSSGTSLYNEQFF
TRBJ2-7 TRBV3-1/TRBV3-2 TRBD1 - TGTGCCAGCAGCCGGACAGGGGGCTACGAGCAGTACTTC CASSRTGGYEQYF
TRBJ2-3 TRBV24-1 TRBD2 - TGTGCCACCAGTGATGCTGGGCGGGGGGGTGGCACAGATACGCAGTATTTT CATSDAGRGGGTDTQYF
TRBJ1-4 TRBV2 TRBD1 - TGTGCCAGCAGAGACAGGGGATTCTATTATAATGAAAAACTGTTTTTT CASRDRGFYYNEKLFF
TRBJ2-3 TRBV3-1/TRBV3-2 TRBD2 - TGTGCCAGCAGCCCGGTCGGCGGGGGGGCCACAGATACGCAGTATTTT CASSPVGGGATDTQYF
TRBJ2-7 TRBV28 TRBD1 once TGTGCCAGCAGCTCCTCCGGGACAGGGGCAGGGGAGCAGTACTTC CASSSSGTGAGEQYF